The clone carrying this T cell receptor (beta chain) came up once. The antigen is unknown. This record belongs to a study of T cells in localized non-small cell lung cancer. The CDR3 has 13 amino acids. V dropped 4 bases and J dropped 5 bases, with 11 bases sitting between them. In germline, CDR1 is MDHEN, CDR2 SYDVKM. The data were produced by immunoSEQ multiplex PCR, yet TCRdb's version contains in-frame clones alone and is incomplete. The sample lists 45,000 to 70,000 clones, around 86% occurring once. Study-level points and caveats: Owing to sequencing of a solitary tumor region, heterogeneity cannot be discounted. Uninvolved adjacent lung had the highest recorded T cell clonality, with tumor below it. A median of 57 of the top 100 tumor clones appeared in adjacent lung, which was paired and uninvolved. Longer overall survival was linked to higher blood T cell density.

Sequences were derived from peripheral blood, sampled before any cancer treatment. The rearrangement links TRBV28 to TRBJ1-2, with unresolved D. The TCR sequence derives from a woman aged 35 to 75 with stage I lung adenocarcinoma. This chain's CDR3 is CASSSGRRYGYTF. The CDR3 DNA reads as TGTGCCAGCAGTTCTGGACGAAGATATGGCTACACCTTC.